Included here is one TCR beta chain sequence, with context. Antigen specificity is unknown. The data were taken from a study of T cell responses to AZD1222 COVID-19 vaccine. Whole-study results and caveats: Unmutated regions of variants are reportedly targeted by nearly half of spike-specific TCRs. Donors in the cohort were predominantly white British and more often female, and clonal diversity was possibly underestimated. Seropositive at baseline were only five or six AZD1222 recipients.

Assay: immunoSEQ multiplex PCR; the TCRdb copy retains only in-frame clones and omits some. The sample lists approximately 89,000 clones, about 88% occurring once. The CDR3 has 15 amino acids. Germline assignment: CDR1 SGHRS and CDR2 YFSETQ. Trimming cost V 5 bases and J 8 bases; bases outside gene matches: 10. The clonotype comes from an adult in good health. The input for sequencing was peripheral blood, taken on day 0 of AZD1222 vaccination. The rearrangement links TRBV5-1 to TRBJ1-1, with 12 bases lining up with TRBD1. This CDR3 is CASRLPGTGGQEAFF. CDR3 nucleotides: TGCGCCAGCAGGTTACCCGGGACAGGGGGCCAGGAAGCTTTCTTT.